This T cell receptor (beta chain) comes out of a study of CD8 T cells in Susac syndrome. An amount of RNA that ranged from 0.5 to 1 ug was reverse transcribed with random hexamers. TCR beta CDR3 was amplified by immunoSEQ multiplex PCR. This amplification extended across 54 Vbeta and 13 Jbeta segments. MiXCR was run by TCRdb on the immunoSEQ multiplex PCR reads, yielding one entry per CDR3 protein. The sample carries 250,000 to 300,000 distinct CDR3 sequences, 70% to 90% recorded once. The CDR3 consists of 18 residues. V lost 0 bases and J lost 5; bases outside the gene matches: 17. CDR1 and CDR2 from the germline V gene are GTSNPN and SVGIG (reference sequence). Sequencing targeted TCR beta in T cells from blood (CD8+ and CD4+). Negative isolation yielded CD8+ and CD4+ T cells; FACS enriched TEMRA cells.

The chain uses TRBV30 and TRBJ2-7; 9 bases are shared with TRBD2. The clonotype was recovered from a human donor with multiple sclerosis. The sequencing input was CD8+ T cells from PBMCs. This chain's CDR3 is CAWSVNSGSLFYWDEQYF. The CDR3 DNA follows: TGTGCCTGGAGTGTAAATAGCGGGAGCCTGTTTTATTGGGACGAGCAGTACTTC.